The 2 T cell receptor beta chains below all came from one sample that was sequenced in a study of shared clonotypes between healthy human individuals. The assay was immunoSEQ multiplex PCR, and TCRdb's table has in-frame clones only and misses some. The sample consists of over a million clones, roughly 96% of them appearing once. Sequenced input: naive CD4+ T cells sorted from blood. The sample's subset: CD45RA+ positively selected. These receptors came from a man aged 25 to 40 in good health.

The CDR3 here is CASSALAGDPSGANVLTF. The DNA of the CDR3 is TGTGCCAGCAGTGCGCTAGCGGGAGACCCCTCTGGGGCCAACGTCCTGACTTTC. The chain uses TRBV6-1 and TRBJ2-6, with 10 positions matching TRBD2. The CDR3 has 18 amino acids. The V segment lost 4 bases and the J segment 0 bases; nucleotides outside the gene matches: 6. Germline loops: CDR1 MNHNS, CDR2 SASEGT.

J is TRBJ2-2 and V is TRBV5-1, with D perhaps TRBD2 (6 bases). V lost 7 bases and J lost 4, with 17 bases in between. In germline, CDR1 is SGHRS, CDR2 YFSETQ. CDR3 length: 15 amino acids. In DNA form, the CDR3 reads TGCGCCAGCCGGATTCCGGGAGAGGGCACCGGGGAGCTGTTTTTT. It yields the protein CASRIPGEGTGELFF.